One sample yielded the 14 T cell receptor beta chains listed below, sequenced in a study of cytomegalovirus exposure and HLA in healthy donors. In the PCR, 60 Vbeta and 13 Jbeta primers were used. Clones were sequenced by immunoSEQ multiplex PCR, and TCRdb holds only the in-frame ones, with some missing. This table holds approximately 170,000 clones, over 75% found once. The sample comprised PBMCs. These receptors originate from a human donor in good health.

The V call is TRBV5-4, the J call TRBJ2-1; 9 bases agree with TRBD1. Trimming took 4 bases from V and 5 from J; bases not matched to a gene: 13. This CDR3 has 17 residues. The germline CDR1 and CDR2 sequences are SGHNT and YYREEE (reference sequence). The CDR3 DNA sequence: TGTGCCAGCAGCCCCGCCCACAGGGGGCGTAGTAACAATGAGCAGTTCTTC. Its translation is CASSPAHRGRSNNEQFF.

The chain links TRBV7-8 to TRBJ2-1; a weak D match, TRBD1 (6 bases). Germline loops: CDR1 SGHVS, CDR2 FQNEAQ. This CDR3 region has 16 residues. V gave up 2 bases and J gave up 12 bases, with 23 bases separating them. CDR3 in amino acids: CASSLSGTYGSQRQFF. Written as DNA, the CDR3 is TGTGCCAGCAGCTTATCGGGGACATATGGGTCGCAGCGGCAGTTCTTC.

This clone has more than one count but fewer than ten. CDR3 amino acids: CASRCPGLAGKDTQYF. CDR3 DNA: TGTGCCAGCAGATGTCCGGGACTAGCGGGGAAAGATACGCAGTATTTT. The chain links TRBV5-6 to TRBJ2-3, with TRBD2 matching 13 bases. Germline CDR1 SGHDT, CDR2 YYEEEE. With 5 bases clipped from V and 5 bases from J, the junction kept 8 bases outside the gene matches. This CDR3 is built from 16 residues.

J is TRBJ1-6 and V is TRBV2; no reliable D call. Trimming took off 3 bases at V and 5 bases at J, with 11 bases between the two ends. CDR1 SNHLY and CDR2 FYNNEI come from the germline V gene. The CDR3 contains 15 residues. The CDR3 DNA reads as TGTGCCAGCAGTGATGAGGTGGGAGATAATTCACCCCTCCACTTT. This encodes CASSDEVGDNSPLHF.

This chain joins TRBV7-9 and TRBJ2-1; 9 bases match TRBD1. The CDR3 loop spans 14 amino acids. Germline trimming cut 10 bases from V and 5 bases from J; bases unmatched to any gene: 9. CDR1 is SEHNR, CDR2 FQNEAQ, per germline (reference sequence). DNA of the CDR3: TGTGCCACCACACGGACAGGGGTGAACAATGAGCAGTTCTTC. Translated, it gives CATTRTGVNNEQFF.

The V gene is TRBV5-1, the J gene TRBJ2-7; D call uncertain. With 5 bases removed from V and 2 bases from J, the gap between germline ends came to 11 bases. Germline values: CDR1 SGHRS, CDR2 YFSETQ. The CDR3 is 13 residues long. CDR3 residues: CASSTIGAYEQYF. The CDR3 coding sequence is TGCGCCAGCAGTACCATCGGAGCCTACGAGCAGTACTTC.

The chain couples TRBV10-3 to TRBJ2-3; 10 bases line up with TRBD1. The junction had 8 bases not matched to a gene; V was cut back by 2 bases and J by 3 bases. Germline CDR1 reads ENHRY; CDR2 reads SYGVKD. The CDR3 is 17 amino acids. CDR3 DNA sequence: TGTGCCATCAGTGAGACGGGACAGGGGCGAGGAACAGATACGCAGTATTTT. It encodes CAISETGQGRGTDTQYF.

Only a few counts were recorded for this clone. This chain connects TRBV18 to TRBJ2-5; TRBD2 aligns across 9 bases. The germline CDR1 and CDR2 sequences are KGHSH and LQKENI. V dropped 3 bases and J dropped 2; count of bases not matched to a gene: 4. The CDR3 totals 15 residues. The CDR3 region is CASSPLAGVQETQYF. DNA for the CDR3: TGTGCCAGCTCACCCTTAGCGGGGGTGCAAGAGACCCAGTACTTC.

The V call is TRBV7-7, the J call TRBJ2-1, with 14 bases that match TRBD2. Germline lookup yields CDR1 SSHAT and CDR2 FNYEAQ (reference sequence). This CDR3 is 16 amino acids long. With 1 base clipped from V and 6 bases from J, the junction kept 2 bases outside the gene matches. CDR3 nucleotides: TGTGCCAGCAGCTTAGAGACTAGCGGGGGGGCCAATGAGCAGTTCTTC. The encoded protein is CASSLETSGGANEQFF.

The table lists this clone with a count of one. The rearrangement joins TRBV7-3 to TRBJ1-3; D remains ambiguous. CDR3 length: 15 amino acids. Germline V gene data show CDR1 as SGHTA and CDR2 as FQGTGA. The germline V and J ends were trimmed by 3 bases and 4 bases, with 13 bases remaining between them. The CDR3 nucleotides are TGTGCCAGCAGCTTTGGTCCTGGAGCCGGAAACACCATATATTTT. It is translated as CASSFGPGAGNTIYF. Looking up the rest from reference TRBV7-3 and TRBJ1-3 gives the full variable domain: GAGVSQTPSNKVTEKGKYVELRCDPISGHTALYWYRQSLGQGPEFLIYFQGTGAADDSGLPNDRFFAVRPEGSVSTLKIQRTERGDSAVYLCASSFGPGAGNTIYFGEGSWLTVV.

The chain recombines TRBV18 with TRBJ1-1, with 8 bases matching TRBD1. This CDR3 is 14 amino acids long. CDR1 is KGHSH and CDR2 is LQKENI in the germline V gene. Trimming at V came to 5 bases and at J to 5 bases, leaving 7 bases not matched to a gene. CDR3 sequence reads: CASSDRGLRTEAFF. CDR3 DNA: TGTGCCAGCTCAGACAGGGGTTTGAGGACTGAAGCTTTCTTT.

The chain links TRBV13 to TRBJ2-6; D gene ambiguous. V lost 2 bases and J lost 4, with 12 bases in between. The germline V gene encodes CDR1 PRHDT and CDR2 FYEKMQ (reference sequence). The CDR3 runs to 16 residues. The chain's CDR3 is CASSLPELRGANVLTF. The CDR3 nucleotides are TGTGCCAGCAGCTTACCTGAACTGCGGGGGGCCAACGTCCTGACTTTC.

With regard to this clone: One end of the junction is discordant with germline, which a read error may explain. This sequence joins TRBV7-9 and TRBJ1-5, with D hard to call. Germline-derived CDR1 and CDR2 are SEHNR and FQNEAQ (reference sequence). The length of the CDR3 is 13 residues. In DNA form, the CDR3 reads TGTTCCAGCAGCTACGGACTTGGTCAGCCCCAGCATTTT. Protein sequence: CSSSYGLGQPQHF.

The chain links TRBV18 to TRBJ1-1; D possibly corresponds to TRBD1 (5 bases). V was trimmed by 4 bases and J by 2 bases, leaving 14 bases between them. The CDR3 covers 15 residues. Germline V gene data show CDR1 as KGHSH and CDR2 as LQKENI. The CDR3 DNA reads TGTGCCAGCTCACTTATAACAGGAGCTAACACTGAAGCTTTCTTT. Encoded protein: CASSLITGANTEAFF.